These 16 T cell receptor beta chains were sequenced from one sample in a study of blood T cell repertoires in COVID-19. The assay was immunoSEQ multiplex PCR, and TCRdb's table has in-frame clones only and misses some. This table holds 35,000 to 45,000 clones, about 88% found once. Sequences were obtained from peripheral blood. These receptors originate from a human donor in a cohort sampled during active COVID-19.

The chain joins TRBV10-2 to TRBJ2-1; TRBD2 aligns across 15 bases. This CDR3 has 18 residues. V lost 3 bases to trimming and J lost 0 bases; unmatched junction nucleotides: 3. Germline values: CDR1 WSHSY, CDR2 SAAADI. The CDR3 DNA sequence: TGCGCCAGCAGTGAAGGGACTAGCGGGGGGACCTCCTACAATGAGCAGTTCTTC. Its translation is CASSEGTSGGTSYNEQFF.

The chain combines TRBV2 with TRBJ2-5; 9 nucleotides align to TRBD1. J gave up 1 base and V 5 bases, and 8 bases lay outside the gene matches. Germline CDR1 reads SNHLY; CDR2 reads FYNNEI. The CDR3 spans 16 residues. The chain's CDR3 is CASSSPYRGLQETQYF. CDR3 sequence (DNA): TGTGCCAGCAGTTCGCCCTACAGGGGGCTCCAAGAGACCCAGTACTTC.

CDR3 region: CASSLGGRGLTGELFF. In DNA, the CDR3 is TGTGCCAGCAGCTTGGGTGGCAGGGGGCTCACCGGGGAGCTGTTTTTT. The chain is built from TRBV5-5 and TRBJ2-2; TRBD1 agrees at 8 bases. This CDR3 spans 16 amino acids. Germline CDR1 is SGHKS and CDR2 is YYEKEE (reference sequence). The V and J ends lost 0 bases and 4 bases, in that order; junction bases with no gene match: 5.

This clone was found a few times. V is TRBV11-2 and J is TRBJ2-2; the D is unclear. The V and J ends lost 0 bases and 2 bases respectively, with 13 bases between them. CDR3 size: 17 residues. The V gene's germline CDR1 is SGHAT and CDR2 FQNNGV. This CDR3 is CASSLDRNSLNTGELFF. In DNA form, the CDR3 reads TGTGCCAGCAGCTTAGATCGAAACTCCCTCAACACCGGGGAGCTGTTTTTT. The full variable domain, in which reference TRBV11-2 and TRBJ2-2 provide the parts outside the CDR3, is EAGVAQSPRYKIIEKRQSVAFWCNPISGHATLYWYQQILGQGPKLLIQFQNNGVVDDSQLPKDRFSAERLKGVDSTLKIQPAKLEDSAVYLCASSLDRNSLNTGELFFGEGSRLTVL.

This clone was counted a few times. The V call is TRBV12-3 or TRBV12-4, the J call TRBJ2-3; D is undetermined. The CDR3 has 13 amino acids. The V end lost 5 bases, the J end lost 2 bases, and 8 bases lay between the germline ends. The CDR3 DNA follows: TGTGCCAGCAGTGGCCAAACCACAGATACGCAGTATTTT. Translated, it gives CASSGQTTDTQYF.

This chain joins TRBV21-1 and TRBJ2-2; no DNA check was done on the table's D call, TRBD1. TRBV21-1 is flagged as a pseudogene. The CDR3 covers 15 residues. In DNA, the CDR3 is TGTGCCAGCAGCAAAGGACACTGTGGCACCGGGGAGCTGTTTTTT. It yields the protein CASSKGHCGTGELFF.

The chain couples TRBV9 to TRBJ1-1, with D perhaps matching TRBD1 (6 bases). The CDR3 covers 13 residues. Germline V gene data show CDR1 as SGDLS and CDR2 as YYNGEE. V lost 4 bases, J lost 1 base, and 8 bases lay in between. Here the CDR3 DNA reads TGTGCCAGCAGCCAGGGACAGAACACTGAAGCTTTCTTT. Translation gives CASSQGQNTEAFF.

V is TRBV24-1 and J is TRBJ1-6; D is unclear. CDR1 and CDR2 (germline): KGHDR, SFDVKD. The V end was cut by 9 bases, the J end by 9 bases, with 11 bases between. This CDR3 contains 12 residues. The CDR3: CATESLFSPLHF. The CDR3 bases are TGTGCCACCGAAAGCCTATTTTCACCCCTCCACTTT.

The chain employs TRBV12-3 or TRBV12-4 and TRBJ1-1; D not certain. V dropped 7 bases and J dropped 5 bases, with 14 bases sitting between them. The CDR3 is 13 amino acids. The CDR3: CASTHTTQTEAFF. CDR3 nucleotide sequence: TGTGCCAGCACCCACACGACACAAACTGAAGCTTTCTTT.

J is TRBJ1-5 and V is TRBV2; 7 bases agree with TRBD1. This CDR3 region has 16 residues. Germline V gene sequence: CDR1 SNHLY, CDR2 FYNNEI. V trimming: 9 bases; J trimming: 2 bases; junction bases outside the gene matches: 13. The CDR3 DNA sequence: TGTGCCAGTAACACATTGGGACAGTCGGGCAATCAGCCCCAGCATTTT. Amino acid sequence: CASNTLGQSGNQPQHF.

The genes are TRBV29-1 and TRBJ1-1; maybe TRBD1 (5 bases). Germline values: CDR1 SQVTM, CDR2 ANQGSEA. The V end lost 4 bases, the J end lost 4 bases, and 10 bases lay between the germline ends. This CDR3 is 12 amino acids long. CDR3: CSVVAGLTEAFF. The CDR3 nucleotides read TGCAGCGTTGTAGCAGGGCTCACTGAAGCTTTCTTT.

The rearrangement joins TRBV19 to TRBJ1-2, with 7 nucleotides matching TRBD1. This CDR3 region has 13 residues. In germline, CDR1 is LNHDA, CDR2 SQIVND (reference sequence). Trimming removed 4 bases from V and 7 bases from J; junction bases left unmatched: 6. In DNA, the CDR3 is TGTGCCAGTAGTAGGGGTCAGGGGGTTGGCTACACCTTC. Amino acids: CASSRGQGVGYTF.

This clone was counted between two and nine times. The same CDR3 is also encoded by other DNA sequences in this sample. The CDR3 loop reads CASRGDRVNTEAFF. In DNA, the CDR3 is TGTGCCAGTAGAGGGGACAGGGTGAACACTGAAGCTTTCTTT. The V gene is TRBV19, the J gene TRBJ1-1; 9 bases agree with TRBD1. With 6 bases clipped from V and 0 bases from J, the junction kept 2 bases outside the gene matches. This CDR3 comprises 14 residues. Germline lookup yields CDR1 LNHDA and CDR2 SQIVND (reference sequence).

This chain's CDR3 is CASSIAGGQLRLPYGYTF. CDR3 DNA: TGTGCCAGTAGTATAGCTGGGGGACAGCTCCGACTGCCCTATGGCTACACCTTC. V and J are TRBV19 and TRBJ1-2; 7 nucleotides agree with TRBD1. This CDR3 comprises 18 residues. CDR1 and CDR2 (germline): LNHDA, SQIVND (reference sequence). Trimming took 1 base from V and 4 from J; bases not matched to a gene: 15.

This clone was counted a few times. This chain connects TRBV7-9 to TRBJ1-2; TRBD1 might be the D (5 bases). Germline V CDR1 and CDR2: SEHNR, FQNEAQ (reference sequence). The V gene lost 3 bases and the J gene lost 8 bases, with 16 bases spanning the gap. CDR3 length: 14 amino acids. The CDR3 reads CASSFSGEGDGYTF. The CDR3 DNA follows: TGTGCCAGCAGCTTTTCGGGGGAGGGAGACGGCTACACCTTC.

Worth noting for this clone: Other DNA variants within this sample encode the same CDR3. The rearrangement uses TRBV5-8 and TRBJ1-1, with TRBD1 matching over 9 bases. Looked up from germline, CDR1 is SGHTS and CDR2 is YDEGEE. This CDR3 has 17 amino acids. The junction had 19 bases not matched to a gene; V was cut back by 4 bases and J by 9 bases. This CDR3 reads CASSPWTGDEEALKAFF. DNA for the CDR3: TGTGCCAGCAGCCCGTGGACAGGGGACGAAGAGGCCCTCAAAGCTTTCTTT.